The 20 T cell receptor beta chains given below trace back to one sample, sequenced in a study of cytotoxic CD8 clonotypes in ibrutinib-treated CLL. Some clones are missing from TCRdb's copy, which holds only in-frame ones; the method was immunoSEQ multiplex PCR. The sample holds tens of thousands of clones; 54% are singletons and the top ten take about 24%. The sample was PBMCs, taken at disease progression, from a patient treated with ibrutinib. Source of these receptors: a human donor with chronic lymphocytic leukemia.

The CDR3 region is CSVKRDKNTEAFF. The CDR3 DNA is TGCAGCGTTAAGCGGGACAAGAACACTGAAGCTTTCTTT. J is TRBJ1-1 and V is TRBV29-1; D perhaps matches TRBD1 (6 bases). CDR1 and CDR2 (germline): SQVTM, ANQGSEA. V lost 5 bases to trimming and J lost 1 base, with 11 bases between them. The CDR3 runs to 13 residues.

This clone was observed a single time. This chain links TRBV19 with TRBJ1-1, with 8 bases fitting TRBD1. With 8 bases clipped from V and 5 bases from J, the junction kept 7 bases outside the gene matches. Per germline, CDR1 LNHDA and CDR2 SQIVND (reference sequence). This CDR3 has 13 residues. The CDR3 here is CASGTGGRTEAFF. CDR3 bases: TGTGCCAGTGGTACAGGGGGAAGGACTGAAGCTTTCTTT.

The rearrangement joins TRBV27 to TRBJ2-2; TRBD1 might be the D (6 bases). Germline V gene data show CDR1 as MNHEY and CDR2 as SMNVEV (reference sequence). Trimming took off 6 bases at V and 5 bases at J, with 13 bases between the two ends. The CDR3 loop spans 14 amino acids. The CDR3 region is CASRQGFLTGELFF. The CDR3 DNA sequence: TGTGCCAGCAGGCAGGGGTTTTTGACCGGGGAGCTGTTTTTT.

V is TRBV28 and J is TRBJ1-5; D not resolved. CDR1 and CDR2 (germline): MDHEN, SYDVKM. The CDR3 loop spans 14 amino acids. The ends were cut back, 3 bases at V and 0 bases at J, with 6 bases in the middle. The CDR3 nucleotides are TGTGCCAGCAGTTTCCCCGTTAGCAATCAGCCCCAGCATTTT. Its translation is CASSFPVSNQPQHF.

The rearrangement uses TRBV7-8 and TRBJ1-4; D ambiguous. This CDR3 is built from 16 residues. The V gene's germline CDR1 is SGHVS and CDR2 FQNEAQ. With 1 base removed from V and 0 bases from J, the gap between germline ends came to 9 bases. The CDR3 sequence: CASSLDEGATNEKLFF. Written as DNA, the CDR3 is TGTGCCAGCAGCTTAGACGAAGGAGCAACTAATGAAAAACTGTTTTTT.

The chain carries TRBV11-1 and TRBJ2-7; 8 nucleotides match TRBD1. This CDR3 has 15 amino acids. Germline lookup yields CDR1 SGHAT and CDR2 FQDESV (reference sequence). V was clipped by 6 bases and J by 5 bases; unmatched bases: 12. CDR3 bases: TGTGCCAGCAGGGTAACAGGGGGGAGTAGCCACGAGCAGTACTTC. Translated, it gives CASRVTGGSSHEQYF.

The chain links TRBV2 to TRBJ1-5; D is unclear. The CDR3 has 16 amino acids. Trimming took off 4 bases at V and 2 bases at J, with 15 bases between the two ends. Per the germline V gene, CDR1 is SNHLY and CDR2 is FYNNEI. The CDR3 here is CASSGPWSERNQPQHF. CDR3 coding DNA: TGTGCCAGCAGTGGACCCTGGTCGGAGCGCAATCAGCCCCAGCATTTT.

The chain combines TRBV5-8 with TRBJ2-5; D possibly uses TRBD1 or TRBD2 (5 bases each). The CDR3 contains 18 residues. CDR1 and CDR2 from the germline V gene are SGHTS and YDEGEE. V was cut by 0 bases and J by 0 bases, with 18 bases left in between. CDR3 loop: CASSLAKPPGRNQETQYF. CDR3 nucleotide sequence: TGTGCCAGCAGCTTGGCCAAGCCTCCGGGACGGAACCAAGAGACCCAGTACTTC. Filled out from reference TRBV5-8 and TRBJ2-5, the complete variable domain reads EAGVTQSPTHLIKTRGQQATLRCSPISGHTSVYWYQQALGLGLQFLLWYDEGEERNRGNFPPRFSGRQFPNYSSELNVNALELEDSALYLCASSLAKPPGRNQETQYFGPGTRLLVL.

This chain links TRBV6-1 with TRBJ1-2; D perhaps matches TRBD1 (5 bases). V lost 8 bases and J lost 1, with 8 bases in between. Germline CDR1 MNHNS, CDR2 SASEGT. The CDR3 length is 12 residues. CDR3 protein: CASGDRNYGYTF. The CDR3 nucleotides are TGTGCCAGCGGGGACCGTAACTATGGCTACACCTTC.

In this sample, this clone turned up a few times. The rearrangement uses TRBV5-1 and TRBJ2-5, with 9 bases lining up with TRBD2. The V segment lost 4 bases and the J segment 5 bases; nucleotides outside the gene matches: 6. The CDR3 loop spans 14 amino acids. Germline loops: CDR1 SGHRS, CDR2 YFSETQ. CDR3 sequence (DNA): TGCGCCAGCAGCCAAGCGGGAGGTCGGGAGACCCAGTACTTC. It encodes CASSQAGGRETQYF.

Only a few counts were recorded for this clone. V and J are TRBV7-9 and TRBJ2-7, with TRBD2 identical over 9 bases. Germline-derived CDR1 and CDR2 are SEHNR and FQNEAQ (reference sequence). The CDR3 contains 15 residues. The J segment lost 5 bases and the V segment lost 1 base, leaving 6 bases of the junction unmatched. CDR3 nucleotide sequence: TGTGCCAGCAGCTTAGAGGTAGCGGGAGAAGACGAGCAGTACTTC. It encodes CASSLEVAGEDEQYF.

The V gene is TRBV4-2, the J gene TRBJ2-7; a weak D match, TRBD1 (6 bases). CDR1 and CDR2 (germline): LGHNA, YNFKEQ. The length of the CDR3 is 14 residues. V lost 2 bases and J lost 1, with 9 bases in between. CDR3 sequence reads: CASSQNRESYEQYF. The CDR3 DNA sequence: TGTGCCAGCAGCCAAAACAGGGAATCCTACGAGCAGTACTTC.

J is TRBJ1-2 and V is TRBV4-1, with D perhaps TRBD1 (5 bases). The germline V and J ends were trimmed by 0 bases and 6 bases, with 14 bases remaining between them. The CDR3 runs 15 residues. CDR1 and CDR2 from the germline V gene are MGHRA and YSYEKL. The CDR3 sequence: CASSQEGVGGHGYTF. DNA for the CDR3: TGCGCCAGCAGCCAAGAGGGAGTGGGGGGTCATGGCTACACCTTC.

This rearrangement joins TRBV30 to TRBJ1-2, with D maybe TRBD1 (5 bases). Trimming left V 0 bases short and J 4 bases short, with 15 bases between. Germline lookup yields CDR1 GTSNPN and CDR2 SVGIG (reference sequence). This CDR3 has 15 amino acids. The CDR3 loop reads CAWSVPPGLVYGYTF. The CDR3 DNA reads TGTGCCTGGAGTGTACCCCCAGGGCTAGTCTATGGCTACACCTTC.

The V and J genes are TRBV5-1 and TRBJ2-1; D is unresolved. Germline-derived CDR1 and CDR2 are SGHRS and YFSETQ. The CDR3 sequence is 15 residues long. V gave up 4 bases and J gave up 2 bases, with 13 bases separating them. CDR3 DNA: TGCGCCAGCAGCCGCGGTGGGCAGACCTACAATGAGCAGTTCTTC. It specifies CASSRGGQTYNEQFF.

J is TRBJ2-7 and V is TRBV15; D gene uncertain. This CDR3 has 15 amino acids. Trimming cost V 1 base and J 1 base, with 11 bases left between them. Germline-derived CDR1 and CDR2 are LNHNV and YYDKDF (reference sequence). Here the CDR3 reads CATSRGPDGSYEQYF. CDR3 DNA sequence: TGTGCCACCAGCAGAGGTCCGGACGGTTCCTACGAGCAGTACTTC.

This clone was counted between two and nine times. The gene calls are TRBV13 and TRBJ2-7; 7 bases line up with TRBD2. CDR1 is PRHDT, CDR2 FYEKMQ, per germline (reference sequence). The CDR3 is made up of 15 amino acids. The J segment lost 0 bases and the V segment lost 5 bases, leaving 7 bases of the junction unmatched. The DNA for the CDR3 is TGTGCCAGCAGCAACAGGCTAGCGGACTCCTACGAGCAGTACTTC. Translation: CASSNRLADSYEQYF.

The rearrangement uses TRBV28 and TRBJ2-7; 11 nucleotides agree with TRBD2. The CDR3 covers 15 residues. V was clipped by 5 bases and J by 7 bases; unmatched bases: 10. The V gene's germline CDR1 is MDHEN and CDR2 SYDVKM. Written as DNA, the CDR3 is TGTGCCAGCAGTCTACTAGCGGGGGCCCCACTGGAGCAGTACTTC. The encoded protein is CASSLLAGAPLEQYF. The full variable domain, with the rest looked up from reference TRBV28 and TRBJ2-7, is DVKVTQSSRYLVKRTGEKVFLECVQDMDHENMFWYRQDPGLGLRLIYFSYDVKMKEKGDIPEGYSVSREKKERFSLILESASTNQTSMYLCASSLLAGAPLEQYFGPGTRLTVT.

The genes are TRBV30 and TRBJ2-5; 7 bases align to TRBD1. With V trimmed by 3 bases and J by 5 bases, 3 bases remained unmatched. The CDR3 contains 12 residues. The germline gives CDR1 GTSNPN, CDR2 SVGIG (reference sequence). The CDR3 DNA sequence: TGTGCCTGGAGCAGGGGGATGGAGACCCAGTACTTC. This encodes CAWSRGMETQYF. Supplemented by reference TRBV30 and TRBJ2-5, the full variable domain reads SQTIHQWPATLVQPVGSPLSLECTVEGTSNPNLYWYRQAAGRGLQLLFYSVGIGQISSEVPQNLSASRPQDRQFILSSKKLLLSDSGFYLCAWSRGMETQYFGPGTRLLVL.

The rearrangement uses TRBV7-7 and TRBJ2-7; 8 nucleotides agree with TRBD1. This CDR3 spans 13 amino acids. Losses at the gene ends were 2 bases for V and 5 bases for J; bases not matched to a gene: 2. Germline V lookup: CDR1 SSHAT, CDR2 FNYEAQ (reference sequence). CDR3 loop: CASSLTGGHEQYF. In nucleotides, the CDR3 is TGTGCCAGCAGCTTAACAGGGGGGCACGAGCAGTACTTC. The entire variable domain, with the rest obtained from reference TRBV7-7 and TRBJ2-7, is as follows: GAGVSQSPRYKVTKRGQDVTLRCDPISSHATLYWYQQALGQGPEFLTYFNYEAQPDKSGLPSDRFSAERPEGSISTLTIQRTEQRDSAMYRCASSLTGGHEQYFGPGTRLTVT.